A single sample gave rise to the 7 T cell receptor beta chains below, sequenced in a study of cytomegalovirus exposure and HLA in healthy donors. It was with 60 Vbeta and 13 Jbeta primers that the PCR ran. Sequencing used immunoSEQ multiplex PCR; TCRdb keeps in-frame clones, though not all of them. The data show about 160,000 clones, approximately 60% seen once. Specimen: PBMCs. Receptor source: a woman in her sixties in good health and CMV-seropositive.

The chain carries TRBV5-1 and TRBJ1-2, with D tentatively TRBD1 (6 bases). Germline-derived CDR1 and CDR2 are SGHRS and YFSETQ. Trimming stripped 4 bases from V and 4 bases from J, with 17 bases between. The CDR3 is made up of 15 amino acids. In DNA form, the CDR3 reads TGCGCCAGCAGCGAATCATTGACAGGATCCTATGGCTACACCTTC. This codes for CASSESLTGSYGYTF.

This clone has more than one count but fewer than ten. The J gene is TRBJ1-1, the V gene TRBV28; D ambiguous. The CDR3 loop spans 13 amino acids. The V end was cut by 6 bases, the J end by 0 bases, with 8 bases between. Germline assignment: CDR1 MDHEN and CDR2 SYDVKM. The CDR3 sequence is CASRDGMNTEAFF. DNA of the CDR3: TGTGCCAGCAGGGACGGGATGAACACTGAAGCTTTCTTT. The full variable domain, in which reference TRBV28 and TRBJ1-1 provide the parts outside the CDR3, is DVKVTQSSRYLVKRTGEKVFLECVQDMDHENMFWYRQDPGLGLRLIYFSYDVKMKEKGDIPEGYSVSREKKERFSLILESASTNQTSMYLCASRDGMNTEAFFGQGTRLTVV.

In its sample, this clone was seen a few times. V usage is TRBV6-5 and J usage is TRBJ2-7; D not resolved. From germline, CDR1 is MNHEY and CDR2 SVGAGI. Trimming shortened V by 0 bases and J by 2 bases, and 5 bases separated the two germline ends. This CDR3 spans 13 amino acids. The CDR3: CASSYSSPYEQYF. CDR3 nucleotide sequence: TGTGCCAGCAGTTACTCGAGCCCCTACGAGCAGTACTTC.

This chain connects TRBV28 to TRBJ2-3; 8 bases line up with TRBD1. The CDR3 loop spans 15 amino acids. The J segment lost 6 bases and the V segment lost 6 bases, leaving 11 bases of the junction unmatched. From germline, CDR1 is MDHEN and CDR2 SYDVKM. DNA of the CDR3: TGTGCCAGCAGCGCACAAAGGACAGGGCTCGATACGCAGTATTTT. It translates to CASSAQRTGLDTQYF.

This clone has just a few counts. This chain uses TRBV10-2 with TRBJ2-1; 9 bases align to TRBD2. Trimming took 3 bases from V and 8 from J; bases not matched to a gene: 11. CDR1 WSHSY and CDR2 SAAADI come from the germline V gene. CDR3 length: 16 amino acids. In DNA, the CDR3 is TGCGCCAGCAGTGAAGCGGCGACTAGCGGTCATGATGAGCAGTTCTTC. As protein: CASSEAATSGHDEQFF.

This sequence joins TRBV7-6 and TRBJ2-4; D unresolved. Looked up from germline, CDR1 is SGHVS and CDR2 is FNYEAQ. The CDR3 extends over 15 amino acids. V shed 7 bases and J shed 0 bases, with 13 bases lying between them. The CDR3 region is CASTPYRRAKNIQYF. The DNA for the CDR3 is TGTGCCAGCACCCCCTACCGAAGAGCCAAAAACATTCAGTACTTC. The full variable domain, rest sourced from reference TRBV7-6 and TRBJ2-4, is GAGVSQSPRYKVTKRGQDVALRCDPISGHVSLYWYRQALGQGPEFLTYFNYEAQQDKSGLPNDRFSAERPEGSISTLTIQRTEQRDSAMYRCASTPYRRAKNIQYFGAGTRLSVL.

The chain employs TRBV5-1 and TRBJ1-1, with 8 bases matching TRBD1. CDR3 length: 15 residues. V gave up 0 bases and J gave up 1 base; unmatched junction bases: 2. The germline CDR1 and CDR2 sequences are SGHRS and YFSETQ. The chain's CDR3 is CASSLGTGTNTEAFF. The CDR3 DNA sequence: TGCGCCAGCAGCTTGGGGACAGGGACGAACACTGAAGCTTTCTTT.